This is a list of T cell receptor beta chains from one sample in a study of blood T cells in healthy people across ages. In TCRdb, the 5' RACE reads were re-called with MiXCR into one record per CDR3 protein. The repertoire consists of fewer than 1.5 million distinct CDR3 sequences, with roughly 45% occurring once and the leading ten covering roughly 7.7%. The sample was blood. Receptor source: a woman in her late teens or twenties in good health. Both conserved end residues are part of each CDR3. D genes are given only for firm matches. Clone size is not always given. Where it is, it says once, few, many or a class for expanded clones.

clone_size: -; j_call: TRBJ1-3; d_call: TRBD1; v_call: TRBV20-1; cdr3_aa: CSASGALAQGHSNTTYF; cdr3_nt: TGCAGTGCTAGTGGGGCCCTAGCACAGGGGCATTCGAACACCACATATTTT
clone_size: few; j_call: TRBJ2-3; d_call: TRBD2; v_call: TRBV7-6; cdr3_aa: CASSSPGTSGSVGYLSDTQYF; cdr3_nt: TGTGCCAGCAGCTCCCCGGGGACTAGCGGGAGTGTAGGTTATTTGTCAGATACGCAGTATTTT
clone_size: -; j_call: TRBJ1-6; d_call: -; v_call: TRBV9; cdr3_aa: CAGSVDSSSYNSPLHF; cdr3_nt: TGTGCCGGCAGCGTAGACAGTAGCTCCTATAATTCACCCCTCCACTTT
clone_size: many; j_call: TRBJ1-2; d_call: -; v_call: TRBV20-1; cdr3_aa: CSARRGANYGYTF; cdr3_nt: TGCAGTGCCCGTCGGGGGGCTAACTATGGCTACACCTTC
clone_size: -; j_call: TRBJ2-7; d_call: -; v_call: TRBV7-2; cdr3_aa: CASSLEINEQYF; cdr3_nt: TGTGCCAGCAGCTTAGAGATCAATGAGCAGTACTTC
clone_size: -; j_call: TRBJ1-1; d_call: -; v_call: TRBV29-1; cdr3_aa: CSVDGVNNTEAFF; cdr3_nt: TGCAGCGTTGACGGGGTGAATAACACTGAAGCTTTCTTT
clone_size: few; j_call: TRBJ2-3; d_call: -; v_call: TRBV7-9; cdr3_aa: CASSLGQGVADTQYF; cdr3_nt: TGTGCCAGCAGCTTAGGCCAGGGAGTTGCAGATACGCAGTATTTT
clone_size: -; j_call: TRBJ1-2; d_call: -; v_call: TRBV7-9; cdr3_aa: CASSLELPSGYTF; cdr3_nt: TGTGCCAGCAGCTTGGAACTTCCGAGTGGCTACACCTTC
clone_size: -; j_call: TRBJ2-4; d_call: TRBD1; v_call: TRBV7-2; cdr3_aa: CASNHGQGAGYF; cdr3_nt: TGTGCCAGCAACCACGGACAGGGGGCAGGGTACTTC
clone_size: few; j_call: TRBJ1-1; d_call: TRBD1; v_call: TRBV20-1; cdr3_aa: CSAREAGTGGYTEAFF; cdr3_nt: TGCAGTGCTAGAGAAGCCGGGACAGGGGGATACACTGAAGCTTTCTTT
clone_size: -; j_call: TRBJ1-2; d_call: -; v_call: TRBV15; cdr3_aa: CATSRDVEGYTF; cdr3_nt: TGTGCCACCAGCAGAGATGTGGAAGGCTACACCTTC
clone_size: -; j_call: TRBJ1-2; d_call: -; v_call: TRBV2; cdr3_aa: CASSDGWGRGGYTF; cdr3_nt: TGTGCCAGCAGTGATGGATGGGGACGCGGTGGCTACACCTTC
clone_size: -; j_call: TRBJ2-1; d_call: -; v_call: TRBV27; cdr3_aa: CASIQGGAYNEQFF; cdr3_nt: TGTGCCAGCATCCAGGGGGGGGCCTACAATGAGCAGTTCTTC
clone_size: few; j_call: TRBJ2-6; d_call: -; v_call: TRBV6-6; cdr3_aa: CASSYIGAGANVLTF; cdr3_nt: TGTGCCAGCAGTTACATCGGGGCTGGGGCCAACGTCCTGACTTTC
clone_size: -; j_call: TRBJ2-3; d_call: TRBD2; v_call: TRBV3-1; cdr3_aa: CASSPRTSGGNQNTQYF; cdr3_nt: TGTGCCAGCAGCCCACGAACTAGCGGGGGTAACCAGAATACGCAGTATTTT
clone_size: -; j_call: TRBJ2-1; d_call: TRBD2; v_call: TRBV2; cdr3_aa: CASSAGLAGGSFNNEQFF; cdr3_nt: TGTGCCAGCAGCGCGGGACTAGCGGGAGGTTCATTCAACAATGAGCAGTTCTTC
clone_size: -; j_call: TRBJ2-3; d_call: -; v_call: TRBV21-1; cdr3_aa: CATRVRGNTDTQYF; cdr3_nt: TGTGCCACACGTGTTAGGGGCAACACAGATACGCAGTATTTT
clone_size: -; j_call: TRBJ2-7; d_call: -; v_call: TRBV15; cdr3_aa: CATSRDMGLYNEQYF; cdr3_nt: TGTGCCACCAGCAGAGATATGGGACTGTACAATGAGCAGTACTTC